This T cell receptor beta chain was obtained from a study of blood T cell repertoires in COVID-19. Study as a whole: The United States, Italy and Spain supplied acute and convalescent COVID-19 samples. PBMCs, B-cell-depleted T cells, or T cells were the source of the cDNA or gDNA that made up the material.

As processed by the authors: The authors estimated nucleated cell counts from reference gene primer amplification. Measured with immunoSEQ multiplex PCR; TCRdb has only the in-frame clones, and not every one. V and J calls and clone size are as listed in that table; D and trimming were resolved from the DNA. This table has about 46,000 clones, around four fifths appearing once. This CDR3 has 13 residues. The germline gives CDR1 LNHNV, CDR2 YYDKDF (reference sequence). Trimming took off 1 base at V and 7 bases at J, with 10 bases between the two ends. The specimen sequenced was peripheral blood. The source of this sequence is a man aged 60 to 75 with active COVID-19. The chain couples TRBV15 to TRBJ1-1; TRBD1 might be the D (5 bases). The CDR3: CATSRAGLGEAFF. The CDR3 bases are TGTGCCACCAGCAGAGCGGGACTGGGTGAAGCTTTCTTT.